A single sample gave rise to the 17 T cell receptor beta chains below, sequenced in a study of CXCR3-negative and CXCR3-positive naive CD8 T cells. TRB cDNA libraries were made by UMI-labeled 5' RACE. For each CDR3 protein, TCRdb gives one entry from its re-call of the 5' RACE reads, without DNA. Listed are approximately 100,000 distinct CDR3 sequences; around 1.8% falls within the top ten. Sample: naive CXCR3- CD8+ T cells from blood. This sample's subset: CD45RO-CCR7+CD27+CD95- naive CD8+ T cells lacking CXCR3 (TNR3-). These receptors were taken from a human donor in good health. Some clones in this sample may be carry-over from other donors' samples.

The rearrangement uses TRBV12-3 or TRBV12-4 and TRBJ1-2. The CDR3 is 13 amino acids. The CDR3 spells CASSWESNYGYTF.

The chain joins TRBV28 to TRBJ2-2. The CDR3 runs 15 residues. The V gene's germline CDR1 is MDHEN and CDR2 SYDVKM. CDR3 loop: CASSLSGQYTGELFF.

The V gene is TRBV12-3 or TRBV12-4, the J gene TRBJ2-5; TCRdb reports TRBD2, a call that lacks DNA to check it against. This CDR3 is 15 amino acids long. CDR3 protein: CASSLVSSGEGTQYF.

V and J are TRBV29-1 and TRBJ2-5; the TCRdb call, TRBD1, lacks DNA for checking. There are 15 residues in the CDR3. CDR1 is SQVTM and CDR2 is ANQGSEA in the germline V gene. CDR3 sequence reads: CSVEPTRGRAETQYF.

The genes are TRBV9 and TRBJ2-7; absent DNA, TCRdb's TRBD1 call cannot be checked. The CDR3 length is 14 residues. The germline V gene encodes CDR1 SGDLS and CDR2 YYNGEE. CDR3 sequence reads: CASSAASGFHEQYF.

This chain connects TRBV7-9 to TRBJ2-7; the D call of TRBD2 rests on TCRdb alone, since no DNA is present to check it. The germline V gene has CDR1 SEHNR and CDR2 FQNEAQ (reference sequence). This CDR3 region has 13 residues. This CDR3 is CASSPPGDYEQYF.

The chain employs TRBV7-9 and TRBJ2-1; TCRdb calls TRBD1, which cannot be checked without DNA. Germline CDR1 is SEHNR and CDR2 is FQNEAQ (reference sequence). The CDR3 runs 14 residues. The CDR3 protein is CASSLMERADEQFF. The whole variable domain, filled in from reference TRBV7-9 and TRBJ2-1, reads DTGVSQNPRHKITKRGQNVTFRCDPISEHNRLYWYRQTLGQGPEFLTYFQNEAQLEKSRLLSDRFSAERPKGSFSTLEIQRTEQGDSAMYLCASSLMERADEQFFGPGTRLTVL.

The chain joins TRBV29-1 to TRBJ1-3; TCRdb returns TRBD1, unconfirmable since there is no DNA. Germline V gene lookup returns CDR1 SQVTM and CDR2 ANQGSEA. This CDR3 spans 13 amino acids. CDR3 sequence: CSVERRAGNTIYF. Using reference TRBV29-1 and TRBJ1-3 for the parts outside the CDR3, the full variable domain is SAVISQKPSRDICQRGTSLTIQCQVDSQVTMMFWYRQQPGQSLTLIATANQGSEATYESGFVIDKFPISRPNLTFSTLTVSNMSPEDSSIYLCSVERRAGNTIYFGEGSWLTVV.

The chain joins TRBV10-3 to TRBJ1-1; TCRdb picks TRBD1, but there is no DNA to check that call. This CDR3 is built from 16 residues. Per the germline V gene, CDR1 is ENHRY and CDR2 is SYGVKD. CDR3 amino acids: CAISESAGRDLTEAFF.

The CDR3 loop reads CASSLHLSSYNEQFF. This rearrangement joins TRBV7-3 to TRBJ2-1. The germline V gene encodes CDR1 SGHTA and CDR2 FQGTGA. This CDR3 spans 15 amino acids.

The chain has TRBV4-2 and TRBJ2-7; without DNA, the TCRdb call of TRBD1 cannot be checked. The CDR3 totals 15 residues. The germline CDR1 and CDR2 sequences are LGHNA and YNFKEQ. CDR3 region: CASSLNRGGGYEQYF.

The CDR3 sequence: CASSPAWEQYF. This chain connects TRBV28 to TRBJ2-7. The germline CDR1 and CDR2 sequences are MDHEN and SYDVKM. CDR3 length equals 11 residues.

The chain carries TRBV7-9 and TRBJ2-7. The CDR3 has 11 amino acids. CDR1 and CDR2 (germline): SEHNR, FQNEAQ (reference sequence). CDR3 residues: CASSLADEQYF.

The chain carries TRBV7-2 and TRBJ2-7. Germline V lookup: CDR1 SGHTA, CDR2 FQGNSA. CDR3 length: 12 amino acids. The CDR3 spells CASSLEDYEQYF.

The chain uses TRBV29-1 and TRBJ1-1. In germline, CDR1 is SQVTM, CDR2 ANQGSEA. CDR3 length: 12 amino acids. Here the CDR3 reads CSVEGAHTEAFF.

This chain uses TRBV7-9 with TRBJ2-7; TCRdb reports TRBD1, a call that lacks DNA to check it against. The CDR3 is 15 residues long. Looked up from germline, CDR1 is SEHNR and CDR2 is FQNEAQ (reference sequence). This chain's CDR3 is CASSPAGTELYEQYF.

This CDR3 is CASSAFGTDTQYF. The chain uses TRBV27 and TRBJ2-3. The germline CDR1 and CDR2 sequences are MNHEY and SMNVEV (reference sequence). This CDR3 contains 13 residues.